This TCR beta chain emerged from a study of blood T cell repertoires in COVID-19 (dated by TCRdb to 2020 to 2022). The study in broad terms: Samples from collaborators originated in the United States, Italy and Spain and spanned both the acute and convalescent phases of COVID-19. The material from the prospective study consisted of cDNA or gDNA derived from T cells, B-cell-depleted T cells, or PBMCs. Subjects who had been exposed to COVID-19, were actively infected with it, or had recovered from it provided the deeply sampled blood TCRbeta repertoires that made up the dataset. The repertoires were released in a freely available public database meant as a resource for research on the immune response to SARS-CoV-2. Samples were obtained from the ongoing ImmuneRACE study (first 160 participants) and from about 1,300 subjects provided by 6 global collaborators. A de-identified subject ID, COVID-19 status, age in years and sex were almost always included in the sample metadata. HLA class I and class II types, where available, came from metadata supplied by the sample provider rather than from assay-based typing. Results the study describes overall, beyond this receptor: Clinical and demographic metadata were provided uncurated, with the amount varying by source and participant.

The immunoSEQ Assay, a bias-controlled multiplex PCR, was used to amplify TCRbeta CDR3 regions from genomic DNA. The published analysis was carried out like this. The number of nucleated cells in each sample was estimated by amplification of reference gene primers within the assay. To quantify the absolute abundance of each unique TCRbeta CDR3 rearrangement, sequence reads were collapsed and filtered. For each sample, productive Simpson clonality was calculated as the square root of Simpson's diversity index over productive rearrangements. Sourced from immuneACCESS, this table was stored by TCRdb with only in-frame sequences that have V and J called. A share of the clones is absent; for the studies checked, an unresolved V gene accounts for under half, and the remainder has no known explanation. The D gene and trimming were derived from the DNA, and the V and J assignments and clone size from that table. The sample records under 300,000 clones, 85% to 90% of which are singletons. The leading ten clones occupy 3.5% to 4.5% of the sample.

Collaborating institutions collected whole blood in K2EDTA tubes following their own protocols. For TCRbeta analysis, collaborator samples were shipped as frozen whole blood, as isolated PBMCs, or as DNA extracted from either sample type. Counted from cysteine to phenylalanine, this CDR3 has 15 amino acids. The kept DNA is CDR3 alone, 45 bases in frame from the first base. Ends trimmed: V by 6 bases, J by 4 bases; bases unmatched to a gene: 7. CDR1 and CDR2 are drawn from the germline V gene: SNHLY, FYNNEI. Regarding this clone: Its antigen is still unknown. The sample holds no much larger clone one base away, and base qualities are not on file.

Sequencing was performed on peripheral blood. The clonotype was recovered from a woman in her 40s with acute or convalescent COVID-19. The chain is assembled from TRBV2 and TRBJ2-2, with 8 middle bases fitting TRBD1. The CDR3 region reads CASSAGQGSTGELFF. The DNA sequence is given as TGTGCCAGCAGCGCAGGACAGGGAAGCACCGGGGAGCTGTTTTTT.